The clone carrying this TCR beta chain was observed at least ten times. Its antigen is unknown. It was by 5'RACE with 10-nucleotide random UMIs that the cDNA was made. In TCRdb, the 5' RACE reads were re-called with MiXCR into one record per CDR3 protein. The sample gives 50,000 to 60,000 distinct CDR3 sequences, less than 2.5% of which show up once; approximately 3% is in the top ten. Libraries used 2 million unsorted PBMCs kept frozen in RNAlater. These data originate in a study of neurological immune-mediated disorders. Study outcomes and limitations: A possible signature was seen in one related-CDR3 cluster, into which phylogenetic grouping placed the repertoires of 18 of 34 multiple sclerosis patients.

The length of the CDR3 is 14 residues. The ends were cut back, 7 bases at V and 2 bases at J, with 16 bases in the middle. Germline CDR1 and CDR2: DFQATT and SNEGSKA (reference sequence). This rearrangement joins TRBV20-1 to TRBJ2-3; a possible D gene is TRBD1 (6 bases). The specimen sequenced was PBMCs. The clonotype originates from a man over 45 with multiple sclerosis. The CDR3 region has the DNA TGCAGTGGTAGTAGGGACATCGACACAGATACGCAGTATTTT. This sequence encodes CSGSRDIDTDTQYF.